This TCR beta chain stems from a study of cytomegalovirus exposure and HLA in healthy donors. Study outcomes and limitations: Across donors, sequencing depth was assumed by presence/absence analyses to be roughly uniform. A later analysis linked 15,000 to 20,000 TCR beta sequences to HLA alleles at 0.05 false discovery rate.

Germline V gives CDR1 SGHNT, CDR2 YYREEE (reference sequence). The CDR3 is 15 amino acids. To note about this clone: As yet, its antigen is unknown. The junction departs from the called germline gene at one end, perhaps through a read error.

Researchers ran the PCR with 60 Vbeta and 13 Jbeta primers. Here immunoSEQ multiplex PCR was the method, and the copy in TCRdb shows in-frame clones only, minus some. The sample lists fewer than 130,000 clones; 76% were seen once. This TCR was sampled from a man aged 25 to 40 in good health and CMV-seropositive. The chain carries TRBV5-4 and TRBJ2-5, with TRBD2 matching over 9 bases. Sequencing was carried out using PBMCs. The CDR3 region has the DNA TGTGCCAGCAGCTTGACGGCGGGGGGGGAGGAGACCCAATACTTC. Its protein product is CASSLTAGGEETQYF.